The 16 T cell receptor beta chains below were found in one sample sequenced in a study of blood T cell repertoires in COVID-19. The table came from immunoSEQ multiplex PCR; TCRdb's copy has only in-frame clones and leaves some out. The sample consists of some 260,000 clones, around 85% of them appearing once. The sample was peripheral blood. Receptors were obtained from a woman aged 40 to 50 with active or convalescent COVID-19.

This chain links TRBV6-5 with TRBJ1-4, with 9 bases matching TRBD1. CDR3 size: 15 residues. Germline CDR1 is MNHEY and CDR2 is SVGAGI. V lost 7 bases, J lost 4 bases, and 7 bases stayed unmatched. The CDR3 coding sequence is TGTGCCAGCAAGGGGGGGGACAGGGTTAATGAAAAACTGTTTTTT. Its protein product is CASKGGDRVNEKLFF.

The chain recombines TRBV7-8 with TRBJ1-1, with D perhaps matching TRBD1 (6 bases). Germline CDR1 SGHVS, CDR2 FQNEAQ. The CDR3 totals 15 residues. V was trimmed by 5 bases and J by 5 bases, leaving 18 bases between them. The CDR3 loop reads CASSPKGGGGTEAFF. The CDR3, as DNA: TGTGCCAGCAGCCCTAAAGGGGGTGGAGGAACTGAAGCTTTCTTT.

The gene calls are TRBV9 and TRBJ2-5; D gene ambiguous. V lost 1 base and J 3 bases, leaving 7 bases between the germline ends. This CDR3 region has 13 residues. Germline loops: CDR1 SGDLS, CDR2 YYNGEE. The CDR3 coding sequence is TGTGCCAGCAGCGTACGAGCCAAAGAGACCCAGTACTTC. Its translation: CASSVRAKETQYF.

This clone was recorded only once. The chain carries TRBV10-3 and TRBJ2-2; 8 nucleotides align to TRBD1. The CDR3 consists of 15 residues. V lost 2 bases and J lost 7; bases outside the gene matches: 6. Per germline, CDR1 ENHRY and CDR2 SYGVKD. CDR3 in DNA: TGTGCCATCAGTGAGAACCAGGGGGCGGACGGGGAGCTGTTTTTT. Translation gives CAISENQGADGELFF.

This chain uses TRBV19 with TRBJ1-3; D is perhaps TRBD1 (6 bases). In germline, CDR1 is LNHDA, CDR2 SQIVND (reference sequence). CDR3 length equals 15 residues. V lost 7 bases and J 0 bases, leaving 13 bases between the germline ends. Written as DNA, the CDR3 is TGTGCCAGTACCACGGACAGCCACTCTGGAAACACCATATATTTT. Encoded protein: CASTTDSHSGNTIYF. Full variable domain (rest looked up from reference TRBV19 and TRBJ1-3): DGGITQSPKYLFRKEGQNVTLSCEQNLNHDAMYWYRQDPGQGLRLIYYSQIVNDFQKGDIAEGYSVSREKKESFPLTVTSAQKNPTAFYLCASTTDSHSGNTIYFGEGSWLTVV.

The V gene is TRBV3-1 (or the pseudogene TRBV3-2), the J gene TRBJ2-1; TRBD2 is a possible D gene (7 bases). V was pared by 4 bases and J by 7 bases, with 20 bases between. Germline values: CDR1 LGHDT, CDR2 YNNKEL (reference sequence). The CDR3 has 16 residues. DNA for the CDR3: TGTGCCAGCAGCCCCGGGGTGGGGGGGGCCGTAAATGAGCAGTTCTTC. Its protein product is CASSPGVGGAVNEQFF.

The rearrangement links TRBV5-1 to TRBJ1-1, with 10 bases that match TRBD1. Trimming took 4 bases from V and 5 from J; bases not matched to a gene: 8. Germline loops: CDR1 SGHRS, CDR2 YFSETQ. The CDR3 consists of 15 residues. The CDR3 loop is CASSTSGQGGTEAFF. The CDR3 nucleotides read TGCGCCAGCAGCACTTCTGGACAGGGGGGGACTGAAGCTTTCTTT.

V is TRBV18 and J is TRBJ1-5; 7 bases map to TRBD1. The CDR3 consists of 14 residues. CDR1 is KGHSH, CDR2 LQKENI, per germline. V gave up 3 bases and J gave up 3 bases; unmatched junction bases: 2. The CDR3 is CASSPTGINQPQHF. The CDR3 nucleotides read TGTGCCAGCTCACCGACAGGGATCAATCAGCCCCAGCATTTT.

The chain couples TRBV4-1 to TRBJ2-5, with 8 bases that match TRBD1. Trimming at V came to 2 bases and at J to 5 bases, leaving 4 bases not matched to a gene. In germline, CDR1 is MGHRA, CDR2 YSYEKL. This CDR3 region has 14 residues. CDR3 coding DNA: TGCGCCAGCAGCCAACCCCGACAGGGGGAGACCCAGTACTTC. Protein sequence: CASSQPRQGETQYF.

The chain links TRBV30 to TRBJ2-7; D is uncertain. The V end was cut by 3 bases, the J end by 0 bases, with 9 bases between. The germline V gene has CDR1 GTSNPN and CDR2 SVGIG (reference sequence). This CDR3 has 13 residues. The CDR3 reads CAWRVLSSYEQYF. The CDR3 nucleotides read TGTGCCTGGAGGGTCTTGAGCTCCTACGAGCAGTACTTC.

The chain is built from TRBV5-1 and TRBJ1-2; D possibly corresponds to TRBD1 (6 bases). In germline, CDR1 is SGHRS, CDR2 YFSETQ. The CDR3 is made up of 15 amino acids. The V and J ends lost 3 bases and 1 base respectively, with 13 bases between them. In nucleotides, the CDR3 is TGCGCCAGCAGCTCCTCAGGGGACCGTAACTATGGCTACACCTTC. This gives the protein CASSSSGDRNYGYTF.

The V and J genes are TRBV27 and TRBJ2-1, with 11 bases aligning to TRBD2. The trim removed 5 bases at V and 5 bases at J, leaving 17 bases unmatched. This CDR3 is 19 amino acids long. Germline-derived CDR1 and CDR2 are MNHEY and SMNVEV (reference sequence). For the CDR3, the DNA is TGTGCCAGCAGTACAGCTCCGGGACTAGCGGTGCTTGAGAACAATGAGCAGTTCTTC. Protein sequence: CASSTAPGLAVLENNEQFF.

This rearrangement joins TRBV5-4 to TRBJ2-3; 7 nucleotides match TRBD2. CDR3 length: 16 amino acids. Germline CDR1 reads SGHNT; CDR2 reads YYREEE (reference sequence). The junction had 10 bases not matched to a gene; V was cut back by 4 bases and J by 2 bases. The CDR3, as DNA: TGTGCCAGCAGCCCGGCGCGGGGGAGATCCACAGATACGCAGTATTTT. It specifies CASSPARGRSTDTQYF.

J is TRBJ1-1 and V is TRBV5-1, with D hard to call. Trimming pared 0 bases from V and 2 bases from J, leaving 5 bases between. CDR3 length: 13 amino acids. The V gene's germline CDR1 is SGHRS and CDR2 YFSETQ. The CDR3 sequence: CASSLDINTEAFF. CDR3 coding DNA: TGCGCCAGCAGCTTGGACATAAACACTGAAGCTTTCTTT.

In its sample, this clone was seen once. V usage is TRBV10-2 and J usage is TRBJ1-5; the D is unclear. Trimming took 3 bases from V and 0 from J, leaving 6 bases between them. Germline V gene sequence: CDR1 WSHSY, CDR2 SAAADI. The length of the CDR3 is 14 residues. CDR3: CASSDGYSNQPQHF. CDR3 in DNA: TGCGCCAGCAGTGACGGTTATAGCAATCAGCCCCAGCATTTT.

The chain joins TRBV19 to TRBJ1-1, with D perhaps TRBD1 (6 bases). Trimming pared 5 bases from V and 7 bases from J, leaving 14 bases between. CDR1 is LNHDA, CDR2 SQIVND, per germline (reference sequence). The CDR3 runs to 13 residues. For the CDR3, the DNA is TGTGCCAGTAGTCAACAGGGAGTCGGTGAAGCTTTCTTT. The encoded protein is CASSQQGVGEAFF.